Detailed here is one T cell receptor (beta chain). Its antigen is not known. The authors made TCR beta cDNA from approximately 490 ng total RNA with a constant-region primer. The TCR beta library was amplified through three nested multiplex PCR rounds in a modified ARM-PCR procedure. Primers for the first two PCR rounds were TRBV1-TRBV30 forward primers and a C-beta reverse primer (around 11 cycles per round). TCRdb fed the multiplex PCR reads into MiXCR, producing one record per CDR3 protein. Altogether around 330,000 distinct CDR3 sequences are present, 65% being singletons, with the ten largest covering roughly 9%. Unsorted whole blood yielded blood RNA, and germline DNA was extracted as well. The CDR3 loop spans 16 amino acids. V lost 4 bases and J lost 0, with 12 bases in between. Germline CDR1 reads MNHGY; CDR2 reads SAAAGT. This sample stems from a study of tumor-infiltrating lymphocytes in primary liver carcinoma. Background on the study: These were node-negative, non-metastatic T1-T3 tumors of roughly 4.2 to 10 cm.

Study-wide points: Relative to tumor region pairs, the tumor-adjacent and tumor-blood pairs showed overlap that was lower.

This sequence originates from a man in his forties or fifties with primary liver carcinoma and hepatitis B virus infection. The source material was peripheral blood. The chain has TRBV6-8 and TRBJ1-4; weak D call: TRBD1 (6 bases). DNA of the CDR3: TGTGCCAGCAGTTGGGACATCCTTGCAACTAATGAAAAACTGTTTTTT. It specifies CASSWDILATNEKLFF.